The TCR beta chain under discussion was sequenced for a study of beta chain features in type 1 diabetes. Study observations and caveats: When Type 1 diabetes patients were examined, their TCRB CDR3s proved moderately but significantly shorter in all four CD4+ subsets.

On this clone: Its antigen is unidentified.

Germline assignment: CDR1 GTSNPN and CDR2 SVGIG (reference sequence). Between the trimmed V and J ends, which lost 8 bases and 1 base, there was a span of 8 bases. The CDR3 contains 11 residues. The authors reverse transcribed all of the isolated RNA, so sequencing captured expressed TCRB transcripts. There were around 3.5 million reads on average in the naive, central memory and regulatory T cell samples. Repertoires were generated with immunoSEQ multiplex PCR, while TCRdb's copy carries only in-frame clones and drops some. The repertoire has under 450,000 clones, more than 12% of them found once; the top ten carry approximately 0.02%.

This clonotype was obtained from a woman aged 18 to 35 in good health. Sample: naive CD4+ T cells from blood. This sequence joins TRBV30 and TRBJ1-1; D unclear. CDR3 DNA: TGTGCCGGCCACAGGAACACTGAAGCTTTCTTT. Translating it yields CAGHRNTEAFF.